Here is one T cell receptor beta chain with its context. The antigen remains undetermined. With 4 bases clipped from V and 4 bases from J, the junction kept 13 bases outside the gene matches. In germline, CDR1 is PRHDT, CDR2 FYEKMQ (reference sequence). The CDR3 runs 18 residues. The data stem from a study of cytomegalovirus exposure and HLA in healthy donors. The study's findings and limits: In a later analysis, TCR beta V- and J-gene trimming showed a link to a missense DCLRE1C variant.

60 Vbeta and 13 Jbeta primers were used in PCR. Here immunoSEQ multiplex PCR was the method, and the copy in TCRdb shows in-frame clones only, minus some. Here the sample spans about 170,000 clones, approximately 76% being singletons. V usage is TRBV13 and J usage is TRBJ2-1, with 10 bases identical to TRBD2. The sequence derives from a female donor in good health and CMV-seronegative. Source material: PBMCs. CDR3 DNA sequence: TGTGCCAGCAGCTCCGTAGCGGGAGGAGAAGTGGGTTACAATGAGCAGTTCTTC. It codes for CASSSVAGGEVGYNEQFF.